The 28 T cell receptor beta chains listed next were all sequenced from one sample in a study of T-cell memory formation after mild COVID-19. Each CDR3 protein gets one entry after TCRdb re-called the 5' RACE reads with MiXCR. The sample holds 200,000 to 250,000 distinct CDR3 sequences, roughly 10% seen once. Sequencing was carried out using PBMCs or a T cell subset sorted from them (not recorded which). The origin of the receptors is a man aged 18 to 29 who had mild COVID-19 (a few samples of this study predate the infection). Cell type and time point are not known.

A few counts support this clonotype. The CDR3 DNA is TGTGCCAGCAAGTTCCAGGGGGCCTACGAGCAGTACGTC. Its protein is CASKFQGAYEQYV. The chain is built from TRBV28 and TRBJ2-7; 7 bases match TRBD1. The CDR3 totals 13 residues. J lost 2 bases, V lost 7 bases, and 5 bases had no gene match. Per germline, CDR1 MDHEN and CDR2 SYDVKM.

A few counts support this clonotype. The rearrangement joins TRBV5-1 to TRBJ1-6, with TRBD1 as a possible D gene (5 bases). The V gene lost 4 bases and the J gene lost 7 bases, with 12 bases spanning the gap. Germline V gives CDR1 SGHRS, CDR2 YFSETQ. The CDR3 totals 14 residues. CDR3 amino acids: CASSGDSFNSPLHF. The CDR3 DNA follows: TGCGCCAGCAGCGGTGACAGCTTCAATTCACCCCTCCACTTT. Together with reference TRBV5-1 and TRBJ1-6, the CDR3 gives the full variable domain: KAGVTQTPRYLIKTRGQQVTLSCSPISGHRSVSWYQQTPGQGLQFLFEYFSETQRNKGNFPGRFSGRQFSNSRSEMNVSTLELGDSALYLCASSGDSFNSPLHFGNGTRLTVT.

Notes on this clonotype: Its ends do not fully match the called genes, so a read error is possible. The rearrangement links TRBV5-1 to TRBJ2-4, with 7 bases lining up with TRBD1. Germline CDR1 is SGHRS and CDR2 is YFSETQ. The CDR3 is made up of 15 amino acids. CDR3 DNA sequence: TGCGCCAGTAAAACAGGGGTGCGAGCCAAAAACCTTCAGTACTTC. Protein product: CASKTGVRAKNLQYF. The entire variable domain, with the rest obtained from reference TRBV5-1 and TRBJ2-4, is as follows: KAGVTQTPRYLIKTRGQQVTLSCSPISGHRSVSWYQQTPGQGLQFLFEYFSETQRNKGNFPGRFSGRQFSNSRSEMNVSTLELGDSALYLCASKTGVRAKNLQYFGAGTRLSVL.

This clonotype was detected a few times. V gene TRBV7-6 combines with J gene TRBJ2-2; TRBD1 matches 10 bases. The ends lost 3 bases at V and 6 bases at J; junction bases unmatched: 1. The CDR3 is 14 amino acids. The V gene's germline CDR1 is SGHVS and CDR2 FNYEAQ. Here the CDR3 DNA reads TGTGCCAGCAGCTTCGGGACAGGGGCCGGGGAGCTGTTTTTT. Translation gives CASSFGTGAGELFF.

This clonotype was seen only a few times. J is TRBJ1-2 and V is TRBV28; 10 bases match TRBD1. This CDR3 comprises 17 residues. After removal of 3 bases from V and 4 bases from J, the junction contained 11 bases not matched to a gene. Germline V lookup: CDR1 MDHEN, CDR2 SYDVKM. The CDR3 reads CASSLRKRTGGLYGYTF. The CDR3 DNA follows: TGTGCCAGCAGTTTGAGGAAGAGGACAGGGGGTCTCTATGGCTACACCTTC.

The J gene is TRBJ2-7, the V gene TRBV5-6; a possible D gene is TRBD2 (6 bases). V gave up 2 bases and J gave up 5 bases, with 17 bases separating them. The CDR3 has 15 amino acids. Per germline, CDR1 SGHDT and CDR2 YYEEEE. This CDR3 is CASSFSGVSSNEQYV. The DNA of the CDR3 is TGTGCCAGCAGCTTTTCGGGGGTGAGTTCCAACGAGCAGTACGTC.

The chain couples TRBV12-3 or TRBV12-4 to TRBJ2-5; no firm D call. Trimming took off 4 bases at V and 5 bases at J, with 8 bases between the two ends. The CDR3 length is 12 residues. The CDR3 sequence is CASSSTGETQYF. The CDR3 DNA follows: TGTGCCAGCAGTTCGACGGGTGAGACCCAGTACTTC.

The chain employs TRBV27 and TRBJ2-3; a weak D match, TRBD2 (6 bases). The CDR3 contains 12 residues. Germline assignment: CDR1 MNHEY and CDR2 SMNVEV (reference sequence). V was trimmed by 3 bases and J by 10 bases, leaving 11 bases between them. As DNA, the CDR3 is TGTGCCAGCAGTTTTGGAGGGGCTGCGCAGTATTTT. Amino acid sequence: CASSFGGAAQYF.

This clonotype was seen a few times. The chain joins TRBV5-1 to TRBJ1-2; the D gene is possibly TRBD1 (5 bases). In germline, CDR1 is SGHRS, CDR2 YFSETQ. Trimming left V 4 bases short and J 6 bases short, with 19 bases between. The CDR3 has 15 residues. The CDR3 protein is CASSPDTQFGDGYTF. For the CDR3, the DNA is TGCGCCAGCAGCCCGGACACCCAGTTCGGGGATGGCTACACCTTC.

This clonotype came up a few times. Here the CDR3 DNA reads TGTGCCAGCAGCCAAGCGGAGGCCGTATATACGCAGTATTTT. Protein sequence: CASSQAEAVYTQYF. The V and J genes are TRBV3-1 and TRBJ2-3; a weak D match, TRBD2 (5 bases). The CDR3 runs to 14 residues. Germline V lookup: CDR1 LGHDT, CDR2 YNNKEL (reference sequence). The V and J ends lost 1 base and 7 bases respectively, with 12 bases between them.

The chain employs TRBV21-1 and TRBJ2-7; the table calls TRBD2, which could not be checked here. TRBV21-1 is shown as a pseudogene. The CDR3 spans 15 residues. The CDR3 nucleotides read TGTGCCAGCAGCAGCCCTAGACTAGGAAACTACGAGCAGTACGTC. Its translation is CASSSPRLGNYEQYV.

The sample holds a few counts of this clonotype. The chain carries TRBV5-8 and TRBJ2-3; TRBD1 agrees at 9 bases. The CDR3 runs to 16 residues. J lost 0 bases, V lost 8 bases, and 10 bases had no gene match. Germline assignment: CDR1 SGHTS and CDR2 YDEGEE. The CDR3 here is CASQGWTGASTDTQYF. CDR3 bases: TGTGCCAGTCAAGGTTGGACAGGGGCCAGCACAGATACGCAGTATTTT. The variable domain in full, with the rest retrieved from reference TRBV5-8 and TRBJ2-3, is EAGVTQSPTHLIKTRGQQATLRCSPISGHTSVYWYQQALGLGLQFLLWYDEGEERNRGNFPPRFSGRQFPNYSSELNVNALELEDSALYLCASQGWTGASTDTQYFGPGTRLTVL.

In this sample, this clonotype turned up a few times. V is TRBV9 and J is TRBJ2-1; D is uncertain. Trimming left V 2 bases short and J 0 bases short, with 12 bases between. From germline, CDR1 is SGDLS and CDR2 YYNGEE. The CDR3 has 16 amino acids. The CDR3 DNA is TGTGCCAGCAGCGTTCTGCTATCTCCCTCCTACAATGAGCAGTTCTTC. This sequence encodes CASSVLLSPSYNEQFF.

This clonotype was seen more than once but under ten times. This chain joins TRBV6-5 and TRBJ1-1; 7 positions agree with TRBD1. This CDR3 contains 16 residues. Germline CDR1 is MNHEY and CDR2 is SVGAGI. Unmatched junction bases numbered 9, after V lost 2 bases and J lost 3 bases. Here the CDR3 reads CASSYAPRGQDTEAFF. As DNA, the CDR3 is TGTGCCAGCAGTTACGCACCTAGGGGGCAGGACACTGAAGCTTTCTTT.

The genes are TRBV28 and TRBJ1-1; no clear D. CDR3 length: 15 amino acids. Germline CDR1 is MDHEN and CDR2 is SYDVKM. V shed 5 bases and J shed 3 bases, with 16 bases lying between them. As DNA, the CDR3 is TGTGCCAGCAGTCAAGCGGACCGGTATTACACTGAAGCTTTCTTT. Encoded protein: CASSQADRYYTEAFF.

The rearrangement joins TRBV7-2 to TRBJ1-6, with 7 nucleotides matching TRBD1. Germline loops: CDR1 SGHTA, CDR2 FQGNSA. The CDR3 consists of 13 residues. With V trimmed by 6 bases and J by 10 bases, 6 bases remained unmatched. In DNA, the CDR3 is TGTGCCAGCAGACGGGACAGAGGATCACCCCTCCACTTT. Translated, it gives CASRRDRGSPLHF.

The chain couples TRBV5-5 to TRBJ2-4, with TRBD2 as a possible D gene (5 bases). The CDR3 extends over 14 amino acids. Trimming took 4 bases from V and 5 from J, leaving 13 bases between them. Germline-derived CDR1 and CDR2 are SGHKS and YYEKEE (reference sequence). In DNA form, the CDR3 reads TGTGCCAGCAGCCACTATATGAGGGAAAACATTCAGTACTTC. It codes for CASSHYMRENIQYF.

This clonotype occurred many times. The J gene is TRBJ2-3, the V gene TRBV5-1, with D maybe TRBD2 (6 bases). With 0 bases removed from V and 6 bases from J, the gap between germline ends came to 8 bases. Germline lookup yields CDR1 SGHRS and CDR2 YFSETQ. The length of the CDR3 is 13 residues. This CDR3 reads CASSLEAGDTQYF. In DNA form, the CDR3 reads TGCGCCAGCAGCTTGGAGGCGGGGGATACGCAGTATTTT.

V and J are TRBV7-2 and TRBJ2-1; no reliable D call. V dropped 0 bases and J dropped 4 bases, with 13 bases sitting between them. The germline gives CDR1 SGHTA, CDR2 FQGNSA. The CDR3 is 16 amino acids. CDR3 bases: TGTGCCAGCAGCTTAGCTTGGCCAGTCGAGTACAATGAGCAGTTCTTC. Protein sequence: CASSLAWPVEYNEQFF.

There are many counts of this clonotype. The rearrangement links TRBV24-1 to TRBJ2-2, with 9 bases lining up with TRBD1. This CDR3 contains 15 residues. Germline V gene sequence: CDR1 KGHDR, CDR2 SFDVKD. The junction had 2 bases not matched to a gene; V was cut back by 2 bases and J by 5 bases. The CDR3 DNA is TGTGCCACCAGTGATTCGGGACAGGGTACCGGGGAGCTGTTTTTT. Protein: CATSDSGQGTGELFF.

The chain links TRBV5-4 to TRBJ2-1; D possibly corresponds to TRBD1 (6 bases). Trimming took off 0 bases at V and 0 bases at J, with 13 bases between the two ends. Germline CDR1 and CDR2: SGHNT and YYREEE (reference sequence). The CDR3 runs 17 residues. CDR3: CASSLEPGQSSYNEQFF. The DNA of the CDR3 is TGTGCCAGCAGCTTGGAGCCGGGACAAAGCTCCTACAATGAGCAGTTCTTC.

This clonotype has more than one count but fewer than ten. The rearrangement links TRBV4-1 to TRBJ1-1; 7 nucleotides line up with TRBD1. The V gene end was trimmed by 0 bases and the J gene end by 4 bases; junction bases not matched to a gene: 5. The CDR3 consists of 15 residues. Germline V gene data show CDR1 as MGHRA and CDR2 as YSYEKL. The CDR3 DNA follows: TGCGCCAGCAGCCAAGAAACCCCAGGGGGCACTGAAGCTTTCTTT. It translates to CASSQETPGGTEAFF.

The chain has TRBV12-3 or TRBV12-4 and TRBJ2-2; D is possibly TRBD2 (6 bases). The CDR3 loop spans 13 amino acids. Deletions cut 7 bases from V and 7 bases from J, with 13 bases between. Here the CDR3 DNA reads TGTGCCAGCACCAACCGGGGGATCGGGGAGCTGTTTTTT. This translates into CASTNRGIGELFF.

The chain has TRBV5-1 and TRBJ1-1; TRBD1 matches at 7 bases. Germline V lookup: CDR1 SGHRS, CDR2 YFSETQ. V gave up 2 bases and J gave up 1 base; unmatched junction bases: 5. The CDR3 consists of 15 residues. CDR3 coding DNA: TGCGCCAGCAGCTTCGGGACAGTCTGGAACACTGAAGCTTTCTTT. This sequence encodes CASSFGTVWNTEAFF.

This clonotype was detected only a few times. J is TRBJ2-3 and V is TRBV24-1, with 9 bases matching TRBD1. The V gene end was trimmed by 4 bases and the J gene end by 4 bases; junction bases not matched to a gene: 8. The CDR3 is 16 residues long. Per the germline V gene, CDR1 is KGHDR and CDR2 is SFDVKD. CDR3 residues: CATSDSPGQGPDTQYF. CDR3 coding DNA: TGTGCCACCAGTGACAGTCCGGGACAGGGCCCAGATACGCAGTATTTT.

The V and J genes are TRBV6-5 and TRBJ2-1, with 7 bases matching TRBD1. The germline gives CDR1 MNHEY, CDR2 SVGAGI. The ends lost 6 bases at V and 10 bases at J; junction bases unmatched: 15. The CDR3 consists of 15 residues. CDR3 sequence: CASRSPRQGVWEQFF. The CDR3, as DNA: TGTGCCAGCAGATCACCTCGGCAGGGGGTTTGGGAGCAGTTCTTC.

This clonotype was detected only a few times. The CDR3 reads CASRGGPLAYEQYV. The CDR3 nucleotides are TGTGCCAGCAGAGGGGGGCCTTTAGCCTACGAGCAGTACGTC. The chain employs TRBV6-2 or TRBV6-3 and TRBJ2-7; D may correspond to TRBD1 or TRBD2 (6 bases each). The CDR3 is made up of 14 amino acids. V dropped 6 bases and J dropped 2 bases, with 14 bases sitting between them. CDR1 and CDR2 (germline): MNHEY, SVGEGT.

The gene calls are TRBV5-1 and TRBJ1-1; D possibly corresponds to TRBD1 (6 bases). This CDR3 has 15 residues. The ends were cut back, 4 bases at V and 1 base at J, with 14 bases in the middle. Per germline, CDR1 SGHRS and CDR2 YFSETQ. The CDR3 DNA reads as TGCGCCAGCAGCGCCTCCGGGACAACGAACACTGAAGCTTTCTTT. Translating it yields CASSASGTTNTEAFF.